The sequence of this T cell receptor beta chain was determined in a study of T cells in Graves' hyperthyroidism and ophthalmopathy. In its sample, this clonotype was seen many times. Its specificity is not known. General observations from the study: The model's output predicted ophthalmopathy at a median of 6.5 months prior to onset. A 13 V-J model separated ophthalmopathy from stable hyperthyroidism.

There were TCR beta CDR3 regions amplified from RNA transcripts. The study used the HTBI primer set for a first-round RT-PCR of the TCR CDR3. TCRdb fed the multiplex PCR reads into MiXCR, producing one record per CDR3 protein. The sample has about 680,000 distinct CDR3 sequences, around a third seen once. Across 18 months, stable Graves' hyperthyroidism was marked by no progression to ophthalmopathy. Hyperthyroidism was newly diagnosed in patients aged 18 to 65 (duration under 2 months). The CDR3 is made up of 15 amino acids. Germline V gives CDR1 SNHLY, CDR2 FYNNEI. V shed 6 bases and J 2 bases; nucleotides not matched to a gene: 6.

Material for sequencing was blood. The TCR comes from a woman aged 40 to 50 with Graves' hyperthyroidism. The V gene is TRBV2, the J gene TRBJ2-7; 11 bases line up with TRBD2. In nucleotides, the CDR3 is TGTGCCAGCAGCGGACTAGCGGGCGTCACCTACGAGCAGTACTTC. Its translation is CASSGLAGVTYEQYF.